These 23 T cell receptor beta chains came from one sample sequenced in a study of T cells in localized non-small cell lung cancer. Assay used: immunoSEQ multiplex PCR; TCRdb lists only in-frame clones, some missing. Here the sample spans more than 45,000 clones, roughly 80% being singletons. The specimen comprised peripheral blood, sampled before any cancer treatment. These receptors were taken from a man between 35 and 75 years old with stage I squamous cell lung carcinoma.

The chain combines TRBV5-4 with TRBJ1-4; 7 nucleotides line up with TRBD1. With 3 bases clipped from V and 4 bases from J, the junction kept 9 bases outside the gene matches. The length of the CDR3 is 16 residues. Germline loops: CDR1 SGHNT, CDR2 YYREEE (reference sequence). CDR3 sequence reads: CASSSKKDRYNEKLFF. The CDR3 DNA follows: TGTGCCAGCAGCTCTAAGAAGGACAGGTATAATGAAAAACTGTTTTTT.

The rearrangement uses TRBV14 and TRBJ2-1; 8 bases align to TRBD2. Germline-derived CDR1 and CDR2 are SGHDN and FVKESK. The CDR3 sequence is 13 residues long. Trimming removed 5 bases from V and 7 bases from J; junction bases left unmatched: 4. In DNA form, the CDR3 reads TGTGCCAGCAGCACCGGGGGGGGGAATGAGCAGTTCTTC. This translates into CASSTGGGNEQFF.

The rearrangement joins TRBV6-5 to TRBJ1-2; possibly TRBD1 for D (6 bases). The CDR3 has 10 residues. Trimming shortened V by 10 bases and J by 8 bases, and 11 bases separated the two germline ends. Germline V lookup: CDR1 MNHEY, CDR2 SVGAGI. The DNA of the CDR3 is TGTGCCACCTACAGGGACGGCTACACCTTC. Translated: CATYRDGYTF.

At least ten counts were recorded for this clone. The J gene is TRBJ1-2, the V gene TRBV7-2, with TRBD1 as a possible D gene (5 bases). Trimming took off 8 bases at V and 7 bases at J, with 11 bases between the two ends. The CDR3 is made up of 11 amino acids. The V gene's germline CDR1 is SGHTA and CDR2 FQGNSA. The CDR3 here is CASGGYRGYTF. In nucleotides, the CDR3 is TGTGCCAGCGGGGGGTACCGTGGCTACACCTTC.

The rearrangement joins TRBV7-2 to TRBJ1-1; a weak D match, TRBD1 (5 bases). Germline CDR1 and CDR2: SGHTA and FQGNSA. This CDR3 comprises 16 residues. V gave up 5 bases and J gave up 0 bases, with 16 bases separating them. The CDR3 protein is CASSQGTGDMNTEAFF. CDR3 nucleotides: TGTGCCAGCAGCCAAGGTACAGGAGACATGAACACTGAAGCTTTCTTT.

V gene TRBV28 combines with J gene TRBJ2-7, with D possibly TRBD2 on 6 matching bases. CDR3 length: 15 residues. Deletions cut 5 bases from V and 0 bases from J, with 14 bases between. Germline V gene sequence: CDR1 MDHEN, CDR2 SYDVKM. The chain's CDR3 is CASSPREISSYEQYF. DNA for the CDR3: TGTGCCAGCAGTCCCCGGGAGATTAGCTCCTACGAGCAGTACTTC.

The CDR3 nucleotides read TGTGCCAGCAGCTTATTAGGCGATCAGCCCCAGCATTTT. It codes for CASSLLGDQPQHF. The chain links TRBV7-2 to TRBJ1-5; no definite D call. In germline, CDR1 is SGHTA, CDR2 FQGNSA. V was shortened by 2 bases and J by 5 bases, with 7 bases between the two germline ends. CDR3 size: 13 residues.

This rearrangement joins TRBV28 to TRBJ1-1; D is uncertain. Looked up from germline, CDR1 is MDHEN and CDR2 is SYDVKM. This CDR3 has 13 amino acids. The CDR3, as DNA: TGTACCGTCCACACTCTTATGAACACTGAAGCTTTCTTT. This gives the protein CTVHTLMNTEAFF.

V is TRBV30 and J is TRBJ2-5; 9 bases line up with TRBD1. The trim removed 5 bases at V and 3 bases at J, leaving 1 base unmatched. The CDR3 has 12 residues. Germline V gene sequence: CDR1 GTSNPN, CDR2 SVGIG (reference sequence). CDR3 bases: TGTGCCTGGGGGACAGGGAAAGAGACCCAGTACTTC. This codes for CAWGTGKETQYF.

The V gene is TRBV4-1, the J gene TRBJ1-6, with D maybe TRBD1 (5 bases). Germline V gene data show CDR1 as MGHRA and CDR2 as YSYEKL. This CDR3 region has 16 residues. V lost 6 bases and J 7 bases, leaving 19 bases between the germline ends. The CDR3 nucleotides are TGCGCCAGCAGACCGACCCCGGGGCTCCCCAATTCACCCCTCCACTTT. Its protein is CASRPTPGLPNSPLHF.

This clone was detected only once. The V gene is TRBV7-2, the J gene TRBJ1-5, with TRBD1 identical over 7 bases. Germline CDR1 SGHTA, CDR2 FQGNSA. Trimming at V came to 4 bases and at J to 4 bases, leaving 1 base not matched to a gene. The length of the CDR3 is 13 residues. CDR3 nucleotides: TGTGCCAGCAGCTGGGACAGAAATCAGCCCCAGCATTTT. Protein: CASSWDRNQPQHF.

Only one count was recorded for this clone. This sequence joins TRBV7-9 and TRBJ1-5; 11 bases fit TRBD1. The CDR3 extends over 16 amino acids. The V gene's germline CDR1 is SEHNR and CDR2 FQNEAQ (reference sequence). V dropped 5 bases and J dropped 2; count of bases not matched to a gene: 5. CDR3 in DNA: TGTGCCAGCAGCGCCCCGGGACAGGGGGGCAATCAGCCCCAGCATTTT. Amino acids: CASSAPGQGGNQPQHF.

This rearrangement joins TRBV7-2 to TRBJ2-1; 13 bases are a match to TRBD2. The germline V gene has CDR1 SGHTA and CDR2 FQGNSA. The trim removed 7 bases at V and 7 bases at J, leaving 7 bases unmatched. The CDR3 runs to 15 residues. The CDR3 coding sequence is TGTGCCAGCACCCCGACTAGCGGGGGGTGGAATGAGCAGTTCTTC. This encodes CASTPTSGGWNEQFF.

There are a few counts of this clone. CDR3 loop: CASSVGHDNSPLHF. Written as DNA, the CDR3 is TGCGCCAGCAGCGTGGGACATGATAATTCACCCCTCCACTTT. The V and J genes are TRBV5-1 and TRBJ1-6, with D possibly being TRBD1 (6 bases). The V end was cut by 4 bases, the J end by 5 bases, with 10 bases between. The CDR3 extends over 14 amino acids. Germline values: CDR1 SGHRS, CDR2 YFSETQ.

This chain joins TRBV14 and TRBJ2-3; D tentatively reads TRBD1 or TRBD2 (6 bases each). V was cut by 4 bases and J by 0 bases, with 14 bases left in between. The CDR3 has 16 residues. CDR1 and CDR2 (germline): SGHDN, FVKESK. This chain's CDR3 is CASSPLRGGSTDTQYF. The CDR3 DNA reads TGTGCCAGCAGCCCACTAAGAGGGGGGAGCACAGATACGCAGTATTTT.

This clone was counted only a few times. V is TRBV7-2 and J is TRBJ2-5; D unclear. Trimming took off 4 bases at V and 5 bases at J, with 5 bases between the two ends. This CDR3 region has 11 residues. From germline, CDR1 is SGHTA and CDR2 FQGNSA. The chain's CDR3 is CASSSEETQYF. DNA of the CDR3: TGTGCCAGCAGCTCGGAGGAGACCCAGTACTTC.

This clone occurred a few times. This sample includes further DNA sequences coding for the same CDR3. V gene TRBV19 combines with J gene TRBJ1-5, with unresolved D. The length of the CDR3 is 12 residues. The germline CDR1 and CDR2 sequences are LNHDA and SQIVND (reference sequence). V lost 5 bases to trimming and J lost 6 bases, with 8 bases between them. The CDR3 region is CASSSGGQPQHF. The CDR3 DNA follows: TGTGCCAGTAGTTCTGGTGGTCAGCCCCAGCATTTT.

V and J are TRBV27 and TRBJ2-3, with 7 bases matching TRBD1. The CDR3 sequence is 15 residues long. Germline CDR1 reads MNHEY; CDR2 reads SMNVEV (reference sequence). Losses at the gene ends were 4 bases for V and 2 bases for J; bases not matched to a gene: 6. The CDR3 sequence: CASSSEGAPTDTQYF. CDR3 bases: TGTGCCAGCAGTTCTGAGGGGGCCCCCACAGATACGCAGTATTTT.

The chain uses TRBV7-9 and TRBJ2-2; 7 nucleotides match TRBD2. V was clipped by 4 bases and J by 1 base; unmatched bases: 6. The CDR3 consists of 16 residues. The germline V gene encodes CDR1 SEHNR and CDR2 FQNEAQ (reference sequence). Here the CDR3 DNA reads TGTGCCAGCAGCTGGCCCGGGACTAAGAACACCGGGGAGCTGTTTTTT. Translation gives CASSWPGTKNTGELFF.

CDR3: CATGRGQGYGYTF. As DNA, the CDR3 is TGTGCCACCGGGAGGGGACAGGGGTATGGCTACACCTTC. This chain joins TRBV15 and TRBJ1-2, with 10 bases identical to TRBD1. The V gene end was trimmed by 8 bases and the J gene end by 5 bases; junction bases not matched to a gene: 5. Germline CDR1 reads LNHNV; CDR2 reads YYDKDF (reference sequence). The CDR3 sequence is 13 residues long.

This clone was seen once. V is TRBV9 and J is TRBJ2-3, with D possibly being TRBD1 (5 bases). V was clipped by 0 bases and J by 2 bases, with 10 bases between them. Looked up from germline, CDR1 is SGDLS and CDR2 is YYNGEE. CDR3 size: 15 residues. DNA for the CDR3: TGTGCCAGCAGCGTAGGATTGGACAACACAGATACGCAGTATTTT. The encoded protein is CASSVGLDNTDTQYF.

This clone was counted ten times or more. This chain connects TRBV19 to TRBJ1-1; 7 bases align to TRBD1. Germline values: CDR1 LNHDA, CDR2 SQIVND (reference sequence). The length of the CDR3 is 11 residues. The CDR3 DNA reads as TGTGCAAGTCAGGGGGACACTGAAGCTTTCTTT. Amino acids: CASQGDTEAFF.

The CDR3 bases are TGTGCCAGCAGCCTGACAGGGAAGGATGGCTACACCTTC. Translated: CASSLTGKDGYTF. The genes are TRBV6-5 and TRBJ1-2, with TRBD1 matching over 7 bases. Germline V gene data show CDR1 as MNHEY and CDR2 as SVGAGI. V shed 6 bases and J 6 bases; nucleotides not matched to a gene: 7. The CDR3 covers 13 residues.